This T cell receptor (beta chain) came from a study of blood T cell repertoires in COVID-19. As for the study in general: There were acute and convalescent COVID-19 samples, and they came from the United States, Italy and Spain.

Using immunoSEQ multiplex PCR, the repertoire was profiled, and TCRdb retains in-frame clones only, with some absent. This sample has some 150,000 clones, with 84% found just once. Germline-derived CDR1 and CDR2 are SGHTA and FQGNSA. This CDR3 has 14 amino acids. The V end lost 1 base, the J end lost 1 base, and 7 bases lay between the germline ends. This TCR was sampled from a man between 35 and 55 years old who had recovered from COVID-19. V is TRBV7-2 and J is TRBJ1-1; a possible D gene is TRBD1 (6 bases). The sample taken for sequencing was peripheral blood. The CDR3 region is CASSLGGGNTEAFF. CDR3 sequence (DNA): TGTGCCAGCAGCTTAGGAGGGGGGAACACTGAAGCTTTCTTT. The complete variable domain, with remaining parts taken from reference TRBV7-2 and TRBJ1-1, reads GAGVSQSPSNKVTEKGKDVELRCDPISGHTALYWYRQSLGQGLEFLIYFQGNSAPDKSGLPSDRFSAERTGGSVSTLTIQRTQQEDSAVYLCASSLGGGNTEAFFGQGTRLTVV.